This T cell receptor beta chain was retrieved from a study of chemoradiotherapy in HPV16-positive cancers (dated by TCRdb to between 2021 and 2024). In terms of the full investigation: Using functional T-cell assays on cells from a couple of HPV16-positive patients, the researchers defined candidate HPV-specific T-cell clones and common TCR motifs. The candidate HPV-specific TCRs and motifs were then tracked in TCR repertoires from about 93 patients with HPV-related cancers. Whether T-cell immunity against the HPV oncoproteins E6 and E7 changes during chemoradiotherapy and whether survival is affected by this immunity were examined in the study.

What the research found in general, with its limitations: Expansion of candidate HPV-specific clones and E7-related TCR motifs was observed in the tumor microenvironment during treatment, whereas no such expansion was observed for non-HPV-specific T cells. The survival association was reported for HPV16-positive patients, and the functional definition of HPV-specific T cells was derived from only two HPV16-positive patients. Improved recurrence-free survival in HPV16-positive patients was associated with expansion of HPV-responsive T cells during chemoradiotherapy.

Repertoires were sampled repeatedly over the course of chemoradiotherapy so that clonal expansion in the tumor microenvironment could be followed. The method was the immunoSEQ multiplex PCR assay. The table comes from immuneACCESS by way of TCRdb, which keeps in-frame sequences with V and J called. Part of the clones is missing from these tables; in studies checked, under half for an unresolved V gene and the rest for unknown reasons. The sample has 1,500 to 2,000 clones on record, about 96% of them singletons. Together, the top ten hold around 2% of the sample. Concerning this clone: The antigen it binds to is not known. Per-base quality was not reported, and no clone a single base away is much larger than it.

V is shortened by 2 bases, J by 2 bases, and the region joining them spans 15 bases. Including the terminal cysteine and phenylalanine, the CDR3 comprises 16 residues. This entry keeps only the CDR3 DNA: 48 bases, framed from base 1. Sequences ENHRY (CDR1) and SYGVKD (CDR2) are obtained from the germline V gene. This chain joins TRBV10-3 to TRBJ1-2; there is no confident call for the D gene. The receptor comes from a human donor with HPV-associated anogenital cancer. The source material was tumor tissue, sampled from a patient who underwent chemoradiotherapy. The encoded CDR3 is CAISEHSYGANYGYTF. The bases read TGTGCCATCAGTGAGCACTCGTACGGCGCGAACTATGGCTACACCTTC.